The 2 T cell receptor beta chains below all came from one sample that was sequenced in a study of blood T cell repertoires in COVID-19. The data were produced by immunoSEQ multiplex PCR, yet TCRdb's version contains in-frame clones alone and is incomplete. The sample contains around 160,000 clones, approximately 85% of which appear only once. Source material: peripheral blood. These receptors were obtained from a woman aged 60-70 years with COVID-19, enrolled during active disease.

The rearrangement uses TRBV6-5 and TRBJ1-1; possible D gene TRBD1, 6 bases. Germline values: CDR1 MNHEY, CDR2 SVGAGI. Trimming pared 6 bases from V and 11 bases from J, leaving 13 bases between. The CDR3 length is 11 residues. This CDR3 reads CASRRQGTAFF. The CDR3 region has the DNA TGTGCCAGCAGACGTCAGGGGACGGCTTTCTTT.

This sequence joins TRBV19 and TRBJ2-3, with TRBD2 identical over 10 bases. The V and J ends lost 4 bases and 4 bases, in that order; junction bases with no gene match: 8. The germline V gene has CDR1 LNHDA and CDR2 SQIVND (reference sequence). The CDR3 contains 16 residues. CDR3 region: CASSTTTSGAADTQYF. The DNA for the CDR3 is TGTGCCAGTAGTACCACTACTAGCGGGGCTGCAGATACGCAGTATTTT.